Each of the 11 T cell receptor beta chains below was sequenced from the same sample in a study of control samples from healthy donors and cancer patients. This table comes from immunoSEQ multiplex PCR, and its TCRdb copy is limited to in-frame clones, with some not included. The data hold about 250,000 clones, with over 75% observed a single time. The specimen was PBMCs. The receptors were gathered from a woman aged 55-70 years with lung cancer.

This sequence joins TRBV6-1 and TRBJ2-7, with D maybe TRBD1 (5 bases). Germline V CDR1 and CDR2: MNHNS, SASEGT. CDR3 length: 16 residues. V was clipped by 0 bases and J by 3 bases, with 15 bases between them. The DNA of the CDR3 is TGTGCCAGCAGTGAAGCGCCCGGACATGCTATCTACGAGCAGTACTTC. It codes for CASSEAPGHAIYEQYF.

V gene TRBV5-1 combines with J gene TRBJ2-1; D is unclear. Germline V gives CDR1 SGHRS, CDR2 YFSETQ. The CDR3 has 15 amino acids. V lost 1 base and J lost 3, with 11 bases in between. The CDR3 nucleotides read TGCGCCAGCAGCTTGAAAGGGCCGAACTACAATGAGCAGTTCTTC. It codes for CASSLKGPNYNEQFF.

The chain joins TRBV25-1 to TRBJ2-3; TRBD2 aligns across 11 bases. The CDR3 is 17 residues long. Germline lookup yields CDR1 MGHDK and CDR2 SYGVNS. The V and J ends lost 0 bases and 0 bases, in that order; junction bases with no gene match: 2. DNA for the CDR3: TGTGCCAGCAGTGAATATAGCGGGGGGGCCAGCACAGATACGCAGTATTTT. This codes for CASSEYSGGASTDTQYF.

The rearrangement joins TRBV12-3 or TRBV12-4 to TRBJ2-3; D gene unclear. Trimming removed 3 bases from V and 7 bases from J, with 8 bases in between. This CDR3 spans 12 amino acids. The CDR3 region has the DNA TGTGCCAGCAGTTTTGAAGGGCATACGCAGTATTTT. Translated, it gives CASSFEGHTQYF.

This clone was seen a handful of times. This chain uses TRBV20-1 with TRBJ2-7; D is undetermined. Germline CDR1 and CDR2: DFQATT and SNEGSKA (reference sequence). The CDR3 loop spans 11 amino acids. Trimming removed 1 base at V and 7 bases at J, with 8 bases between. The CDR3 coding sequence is TGCAGTGCTAGAGCCTTGGGGGAGCAGTACTTC. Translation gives CSARALGEQYF.

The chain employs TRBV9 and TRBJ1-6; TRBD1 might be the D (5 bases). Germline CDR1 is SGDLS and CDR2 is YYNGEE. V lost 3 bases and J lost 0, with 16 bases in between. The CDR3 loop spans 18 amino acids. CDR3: CASSAQSGGGSYNSPLHF. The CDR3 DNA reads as TGTGCCAGCAGCGCTCAGTCCGGGGGAGGCTCCTATAATTCACCCCTCCACTTT.

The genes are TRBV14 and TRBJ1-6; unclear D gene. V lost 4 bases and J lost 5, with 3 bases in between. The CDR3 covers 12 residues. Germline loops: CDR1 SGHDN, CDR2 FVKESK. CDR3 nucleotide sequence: TGTGCCAGCAGCCGGAATAATTCACCCCTCCACTTT. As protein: CASSRNNSPLHF.

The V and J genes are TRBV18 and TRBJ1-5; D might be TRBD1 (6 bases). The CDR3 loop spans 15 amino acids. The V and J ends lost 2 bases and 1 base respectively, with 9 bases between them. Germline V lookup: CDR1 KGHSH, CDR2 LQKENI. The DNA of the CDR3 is TGTGCCAGCTCACCAAGGGGGGCGAGCAATCAGCCCCAGCATTTT. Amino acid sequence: CASSPRGASNQPQHF.

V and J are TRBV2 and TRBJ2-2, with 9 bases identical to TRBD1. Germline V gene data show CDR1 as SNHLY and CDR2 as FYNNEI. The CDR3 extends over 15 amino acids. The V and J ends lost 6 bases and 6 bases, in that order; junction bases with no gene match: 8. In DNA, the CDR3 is TGTGCCAGCAGACCGGGACAGGGCGGAGCCGGGGAGCTGTTTTTT. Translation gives CASRPGQGGAGELFF.

The CDR3 region is CASTRGQGGEKLFF. The CDR3 coding sequence is TGTGCCTCCACTCGTGGGCAGGGTGGTGAAAAACTGTTTTTT. This chain joins TRBV6-6 and TRBJ1-4; a weak D match, TRBD1 (5 bases). This CDR3 has 14 residues. V was pared by 11 bases and J by 7 bases, with 20 bases between. Germline V CDR1 and CDR2: MNHNY, SVGAGI (reference sequence).

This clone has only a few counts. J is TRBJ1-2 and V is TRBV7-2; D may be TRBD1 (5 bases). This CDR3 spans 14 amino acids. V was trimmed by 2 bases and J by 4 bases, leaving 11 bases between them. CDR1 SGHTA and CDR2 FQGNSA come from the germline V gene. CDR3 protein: CASSLSGGVYGYTF. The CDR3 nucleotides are TGTGCCAGCAGCTTATCAGGAGGGGTCTATGGCTACACCTTC. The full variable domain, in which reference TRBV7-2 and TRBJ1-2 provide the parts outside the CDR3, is GAGVSQSPSNKVTEKGKDVELRCDPISGHTALYWYRQSLGQGLEFLIYFQGNSAPDKSGLPSDRFSAERTGGSVSTLTIQRTQQEDSAVYLCASSLSGGVYGYTFGSGTRLTVV.